The entry that follows covers one TCR beta chain sequence. The specificity of this receptor is unknown. No base quality values were provided; no much bigger clone lies one nucleotide off. This record comes from a study of identical twins (dated by TCRdb to the mid-2010s). In the study overall: TCR alpha and beta repertoires from monozygotic twins, unrelated adults of various ages and cord blood were deep-sequenced to test whether fetal clonotypes persist. To rule out contamination, the twin experiments were replicated at different times with different library preparation protocols. Broader findings and caveats from the paper: A weaker excess of twin sharing was found in beta out-of-frame sequences because the signal-to-noise ratio was lowered by fewer shared sequences. Out-of-frame TCR alpha sequences shared between twins showed an excess of low generation-probability sequences compared with coincidental sharing between unrelated individuals. Because the same donors could not be followed over many years, the conclusions relied on cross-sectional statistical analysis. Zero-insertion analyses could be partly confounded by invariant T cells such as MAIT and iNKT, though diverse VJ usage argued against such confounding for most clonotypes. Fewer insertions were carried by abundant cord blood beta clonotypes; a weaker similar trend was observed in young adult naive repertoires, while no such trend was observed in memory repertoires. Recombination models systematically underestimated out-of-frame TCR alpha sharing in monozygotic twins but agreed with sharing between unrelated individuals.

Every donor in the study was a healthy Caucasian. The twin cohort comprised three pairs of female monozygotic twins, all aged about 18 to 29 years. Positive isolation kits from Invitrogen were used to isolate CD4+ and CD8+ T cell populations. Library prep was done by 5' RACE. The sequencer listed for this sample is Illumina HiSeq 2000. Template switching introduced a universal primer binding site; the final cDNA contained a unique molecular identifier, enabling accurate counting of TCR cDNA molecules. Specific primers in the conserved constant-segment region were used to synthesize first-strand cDNA for TCR alpha and beta chains. To control for contamination, every cDNA library was double barcoded, receiving both a SMART-Mk sample barcode and Illumina barcodes. TruSeq adapter sequences along with Illumina sample barcodes were introduced in two successive PCR steps. The TCR alpha and beta cDNA libraries were sequenced on the Illumina HiSeq platform using custom primers. The authors' analysis ran thus. MiGEC was used to process raw reads and extract unique molecular identifiers, and MiXCR was used to find CDR3 positions. For each individual, recombination models were inferred using an EM algorithm with the repgenHMM and IGoR tools. Shared clonotypes were analyzed with the tcR package in R, and sharing was normalized by the product of cloneset sizes. Out-of-frame nonproductive sequences were analyzed to study raw recombination free of thymic and clonal selection effects. The raw public reads went through TCRdb reprocessing: fastp at Q25, MiXCR clone calling, in-frame beta chains kept. One record per CDR3 amino acid sequence lists the most common genes and DNA. The authors' filters were not applied to this entry. Recorded for this sample are 510,000 or so distinct CDR3 sequences; 13% to 15% of them occurred a single time. The ten largest clones take up about 0.47% of the sample.

The germline ends are 11 bases apart after V is trimmed by 2 bases and J by 3 bases. Spanning cysteine to phenylalanine, the CDR3 consists of 14 amino acids. The entry retains the CDR3 DNA only, 42 bases that are in frame from base 1. CDR1 and CDR2 are read off the germline V gene as MNHEY and SVGAGI. These data also formed part of another study, on yellow fever vaccine responses in identical twins. As described in the second report: According to the authors, in identical twins the way T cells responded to vaccination appeared partly convergent and partly personalized. In the study, vaccine-responding T cell clones were precisely tracked in identical twins.

The sequence is built from TRBV6-5 and TRBJ2-7; the D call could be TRBD1 or TRBD2, with each sharing 5 bases. The source is a young woman in good health. Material for sequencing was CD4+ T cells sorted from blood. In nucleotides, the sequence is TGTGCCAGCAGTTACCGGGACCTAGGCTACGAGCAGTACTTC. It specifies CASSYRDLGYEQYF.